These 8 T cell receptor beta chains originate from one sample sequenced in a study of CD8 T cells in Susac syndrome. Random hexamers were used to reverse transcribe an amount of about 0.45 to 1 ug RNA. TCRdb re-called the immunoSEQ multiplex PCR reads through MiXCR, storing one row per CDR3 protein. The sample lists 250,000 to 300,000 distinct CDR3 sequences; approximately 85% were seen once. The sequenced sample consisted of CD8+ T cells from PBMCs. The receptors derive from a human donor with multiple sclerosis.

The genes are TRBV7-2 and TRBJ1-5, with unresolved D. V shed 5 bases and J shed 5 bases, with 16 bases lying between them. The CDR3 runs 15 residues. Germline CDR1 is SGHTA and CDR2 is FQGNSA. The CDR3 nucleotides are TGTGCCAGCAGCACGGACGGACTAGCGGATCAGCCCCAGCATTTT. Its translation is CASSTDGLADQPQHF. Based on the CDR3 plus reference TRBV7-2 and TRBJ1-5, the full variable domain is GAGVSQSPSNKVTEKGKDVELRCDPISGHTALYWYRQSLGQGLEFLIYFQGNSAPDKSGLPSDRFSAERTGGSVSTLTIQRTQQEDSAVYLCASSTDGLADQPQHFGDGTRLSIL.

The genes are TRBV30 and TRBJ1-5; 8 nucleotides match TRBD1. Germline V gives CDR1 GTSNPN, CDR2 SVGIG (reference sequence). The CDR3 extends over 14 amino acids. V shed 5 bases and J 4 bases; nucleotides not matched to a gene: 7. The CDR3 loop reads CAWDTGGGNQPQHF. The CDR3 DNA reads as TGTGCCTGGGATACAGGGGGAGGTAATCAGCCCCAGCATTTT.

J is TRBJ2-1 and V is TRBV28; TRBD2 is a possible D gene (9 bases). Germline CDR1 MDHEN, CDR2 SYDVKM. This CDR3 has 21 residues. V gave up 5 bases and J gave up 2 bases, with 31 bases separating them. The CDR3 DNA reads TGTGCCAGCAGTGCCCGACAGGGGTTGGCTAGCGGGAAAGGTCCCTACAATGAGCAGTTCTTC. The encoded protein is CASSARQGLASGKGPYNEQFF.

The rearrangement uses TRBV7-3 and TRBJ2-2; D unresolved. The CDR3 has 15 residues. V was trimmed by 1 base and J by 8 bases, leaving 14 bases between them. CDR1 is SGHTA, CDR2 FQGTGA, per germline. The CDR3 loop reads CASSLNSGPGGELFF. The DNA of the CDR3 is TGTGCCAGCAGCTTAAATTCAGGCCCCGGAGGGGAGCTGTTTTTT.

With respect to this clonotype: One end of the junction is discordant with germline, which a read error may explain. The V call is TRBV4-3, the J call TRBJ2-3; 7 bases match TRBD2. CDR3 size: 16 residues. Germline V gene lookup returns CDR1 LGHNA and CDR2 YSLEER. This CDR3 reads CASSKDQGGRTDTQYF. The CDR3 DNA reads TGCGCCAGCAGCAAAGACCAGGGCGGGAGAACAGATACGCAGTATTTT.

The chain joins TRBV6-5 to TRBJ2-7; possibly TRBD1 or TRBD2 for D (5 bases each). Germline V gene data show CDR1 as MNHEY and CDR2 as SVGAGI. This CDR3 is 14 amino acids long. V shed 5 bases and J shed 5 bases, with 16 bases lying between them. The CDR3 DNA sequence: TGTGCCAGCAGTAATATAGGGACGTTGGACGAGCAGTACTTC. Protein: CASSNIGTLDEQYF.

V and J are TRBV5-4 and TRBJ1-1; TRBD1 might be the D (5 bases). Trimming removed 4 bases at V and 7 bases at J, with 11 bases between. This CDR3 is built from 12 residues. CDR1 and CDR2 from the germline V gene are SGHNT and YYREEE (reference sequence). CDR3 DNA: TGTGCCAGCAGCCTGGGGCAGGTTGAAGCTTTCTTT. Translating gives CASSLGQVEAFF.

The rearrangement joins TRBV7-6 to TRBJ2-7, with D possibly TRBD2 on 6 matching bases. CDR1 is SGHVS and CDR2 is FNYEAQ in the germline V gene. The CDR3 extends over 14 amino acids. Trimming took off 5 bases at V and 4 bases at J, with 15 bases between the two ends. The CDR3 here is CASSRSGSRYEQYF. DNA for the CDR3: TGTGCCAGCAGCCGTTCCGGGAGCCGGTACGAGCAGTACTTC. Combining the CDR3 with reference TRBV7-6 and TRBJ2-7 gives the whole variable domain GAGVSQSPRYKVTKRGQDVALRCDPISGHVSLYWYRQALGQGPEFLTYFNYEAQQDKSGLPNDRFSAERPEGSISTLTIQRTEQRDSAMYRCASSRSGSRYEQYFGPGTRLTVT.